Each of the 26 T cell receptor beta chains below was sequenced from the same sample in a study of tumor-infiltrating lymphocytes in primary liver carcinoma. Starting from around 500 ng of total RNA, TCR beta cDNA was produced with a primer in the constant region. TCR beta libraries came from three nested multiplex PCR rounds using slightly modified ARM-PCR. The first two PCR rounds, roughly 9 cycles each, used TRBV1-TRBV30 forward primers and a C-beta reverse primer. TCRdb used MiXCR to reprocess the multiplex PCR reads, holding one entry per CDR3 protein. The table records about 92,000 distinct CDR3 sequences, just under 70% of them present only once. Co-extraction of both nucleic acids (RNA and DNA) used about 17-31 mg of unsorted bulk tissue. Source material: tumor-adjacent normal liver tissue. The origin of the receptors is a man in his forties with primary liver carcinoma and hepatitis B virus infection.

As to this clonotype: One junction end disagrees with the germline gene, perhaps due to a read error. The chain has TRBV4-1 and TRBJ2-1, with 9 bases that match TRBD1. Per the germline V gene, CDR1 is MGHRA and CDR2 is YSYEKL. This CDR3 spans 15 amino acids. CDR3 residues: CASSQDRGSSSQHFF. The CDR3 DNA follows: TGCGCCAGCAGCCAGGACAGGGGCTCCTCGTCTCAGCACTTCTTC.

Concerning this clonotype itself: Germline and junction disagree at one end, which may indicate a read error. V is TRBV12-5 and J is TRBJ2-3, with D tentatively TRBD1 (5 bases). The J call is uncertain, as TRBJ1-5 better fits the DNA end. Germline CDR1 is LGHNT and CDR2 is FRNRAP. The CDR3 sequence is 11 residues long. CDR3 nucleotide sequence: TGTGCCAGTGGTTGGGGCGATACGCAGCATTTT. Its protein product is CASGWGDTQHF.

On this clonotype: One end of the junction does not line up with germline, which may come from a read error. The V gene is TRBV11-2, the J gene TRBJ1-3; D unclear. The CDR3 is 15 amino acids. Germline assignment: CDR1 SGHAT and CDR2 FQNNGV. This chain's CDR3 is CANSSTLLSGNTIYF. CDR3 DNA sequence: TGTGCCAACAGCTCTACACTTCTCTCTGGGAACACCATATATTTT.

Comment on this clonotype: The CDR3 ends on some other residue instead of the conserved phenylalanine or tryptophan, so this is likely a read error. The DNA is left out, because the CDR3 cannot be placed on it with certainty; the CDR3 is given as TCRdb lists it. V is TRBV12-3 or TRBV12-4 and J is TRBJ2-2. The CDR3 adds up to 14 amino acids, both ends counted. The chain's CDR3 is CASSLSGDTGEMFY.

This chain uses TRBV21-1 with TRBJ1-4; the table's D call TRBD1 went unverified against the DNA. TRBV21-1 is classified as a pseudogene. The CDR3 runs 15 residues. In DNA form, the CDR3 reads TGTGCCAGCAGCAAAGTGGGCAGGGTCAGTGAAAAACTGTTTTTT. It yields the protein CASSKVGRVSEKLFF.

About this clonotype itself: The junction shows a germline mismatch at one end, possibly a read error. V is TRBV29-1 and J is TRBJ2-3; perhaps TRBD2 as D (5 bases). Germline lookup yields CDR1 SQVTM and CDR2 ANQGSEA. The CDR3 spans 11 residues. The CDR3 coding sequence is TGTAGCGTTGAAAACACAGATACGCAGTTTTTT. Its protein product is CSVENTDTQFF.

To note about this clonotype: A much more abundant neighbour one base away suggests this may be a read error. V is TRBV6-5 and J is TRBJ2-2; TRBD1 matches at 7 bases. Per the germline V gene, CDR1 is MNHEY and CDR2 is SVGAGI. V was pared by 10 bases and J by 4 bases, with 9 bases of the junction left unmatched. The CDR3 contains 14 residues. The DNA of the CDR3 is TGTGCCAACAGACCGTCAGGGGGCACCGGGGAGCTGTTTTTT. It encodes CANRPSGGTGELFF.

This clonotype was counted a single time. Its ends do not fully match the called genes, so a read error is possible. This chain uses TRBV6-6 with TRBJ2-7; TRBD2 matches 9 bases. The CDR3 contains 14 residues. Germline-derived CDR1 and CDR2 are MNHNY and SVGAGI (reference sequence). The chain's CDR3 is CTSSYTLAGGERYF. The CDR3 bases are TGTACCAGCAGTTATACACTAGCGGGTGGTGAGCGGTACTTC.

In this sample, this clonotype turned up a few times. The chain's CDR3 is CASRRTREGYEQYF. DNA of the CDR3: TGTGCCAGCAGGCGAACGCGGGAGGGCTACGAGCAGTACTTC. This rearrangement joins TRBV28 to TRBJ2-7; 9 bases fit TRBD2. With 6 bases clipped from V and 3 bases from J, the junction kept 6 bases outside the gene matches. The germline CDR1 and CDR2 sequences are MDHEN and SYDVKM. CDR3 size: 14 residues. Looking up the rest from reference TRBV28 and TRBJ2-7 gives the full variable domain: DVKVTQSSRYLVKRTGEKVFLECVQDMDHENMFWYRQDPGLGLRLIYFSYDVKMKEKGDIPEGYSVSREKKERFSLILESASTNQTSMYLCASRRTREGYEQYFGPGTRLTVT.

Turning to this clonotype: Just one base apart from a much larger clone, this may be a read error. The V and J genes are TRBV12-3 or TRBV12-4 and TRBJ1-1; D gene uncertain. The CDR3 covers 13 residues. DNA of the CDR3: TGTGCCAGCAGTTTTCAAACGGGCACTGAAGTTTTCTTT. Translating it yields CASSFQTGTEVFF.

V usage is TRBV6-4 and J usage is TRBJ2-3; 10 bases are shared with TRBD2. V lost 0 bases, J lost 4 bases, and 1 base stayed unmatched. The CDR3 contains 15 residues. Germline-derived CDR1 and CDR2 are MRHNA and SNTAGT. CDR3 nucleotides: TGTGCCAGCAGTGACTCAGCGGGAGGGCCAGATACGCAGTATTTT. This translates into CASSDSAGGPDTQYF.

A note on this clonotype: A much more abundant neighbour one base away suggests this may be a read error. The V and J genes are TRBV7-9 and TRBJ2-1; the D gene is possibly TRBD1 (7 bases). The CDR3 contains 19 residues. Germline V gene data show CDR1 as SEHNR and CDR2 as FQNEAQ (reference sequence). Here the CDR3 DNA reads TGTGCCAGCAGCAACCGAGTTATTGACGGGAGAGGGGGCTACGATGAGCAGTTCTTC. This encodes CASSNRVIDGRGGYDEQFF.

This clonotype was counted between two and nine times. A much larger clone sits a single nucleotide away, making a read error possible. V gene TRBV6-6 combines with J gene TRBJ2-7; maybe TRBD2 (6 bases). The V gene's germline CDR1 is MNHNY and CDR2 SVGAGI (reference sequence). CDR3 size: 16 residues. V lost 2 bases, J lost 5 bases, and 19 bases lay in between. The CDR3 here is CASSYGTAGIWDEQYF. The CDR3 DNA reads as TGTGCCAGCAGTTACGGGACTGCGGGGATATGGGACGAGCAGTACTTC.

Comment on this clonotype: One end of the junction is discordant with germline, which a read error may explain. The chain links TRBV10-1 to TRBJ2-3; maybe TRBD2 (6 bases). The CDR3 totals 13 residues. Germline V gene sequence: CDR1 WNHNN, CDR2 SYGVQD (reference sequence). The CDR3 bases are TGCGCCTGCAGTAGGGACTTGGGAGATACACAGTATTTT. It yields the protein CACSRDLGDTQYF.

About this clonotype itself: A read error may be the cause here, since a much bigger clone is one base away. This CDR3 reads CAISESKAAGEQYF. The DNA of the CDR3 is TGTGCCATCAGTGAGTCGAAGGCCGCCGGGGAGCAGTACTTC. The rearrangement links TRBV10-3 to TRBJ2-7; D is unclear. The CDR3 covers 14 residues. Germline V lookup: CDR1 ENHRY, CDR2 SYGVKD. The ends were cut back, 0 bases at V and 7 bases at J, with 13 bases in the middle.

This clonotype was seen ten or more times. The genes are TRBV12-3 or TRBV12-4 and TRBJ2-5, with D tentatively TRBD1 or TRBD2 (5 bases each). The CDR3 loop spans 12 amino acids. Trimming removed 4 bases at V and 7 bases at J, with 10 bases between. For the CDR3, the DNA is TGTGCCAGCAGTTATACAGGAGGGACCCAGTACTTC. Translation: CASSYTGGTQYF.

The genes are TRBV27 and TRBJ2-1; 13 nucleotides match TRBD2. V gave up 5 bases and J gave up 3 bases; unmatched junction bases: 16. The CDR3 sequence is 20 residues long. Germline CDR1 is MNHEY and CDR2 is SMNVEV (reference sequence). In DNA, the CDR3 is TGTGCCAGCAGTCCACCTCGGACTAGCGGGAGAGCCCTTAACTACAATGAGCAGTTCTTC. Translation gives CASSPPRTSGRALNYNEQFF.

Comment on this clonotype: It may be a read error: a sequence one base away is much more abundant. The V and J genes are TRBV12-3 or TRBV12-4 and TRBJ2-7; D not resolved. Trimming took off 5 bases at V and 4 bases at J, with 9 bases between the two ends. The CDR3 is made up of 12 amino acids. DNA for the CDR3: TGTGCCAGCAGTCACCTTTTTTACGAGCAGTACTTC. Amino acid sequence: CASSHLFYEQYF.

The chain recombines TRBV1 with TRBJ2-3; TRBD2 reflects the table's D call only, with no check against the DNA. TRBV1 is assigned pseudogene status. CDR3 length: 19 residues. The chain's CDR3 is CTGSQVSSGTSGCTDTQYF. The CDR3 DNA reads TGCACCGGCAGCCAAGTATCATCCGGGACTAGCGGATGCACAGACACGCAGTATTTT.

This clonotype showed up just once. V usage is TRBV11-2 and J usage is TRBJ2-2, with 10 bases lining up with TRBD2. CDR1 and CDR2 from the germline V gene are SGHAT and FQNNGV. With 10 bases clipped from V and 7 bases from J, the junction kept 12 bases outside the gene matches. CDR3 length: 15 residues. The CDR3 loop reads CANIAGLARHGELFF. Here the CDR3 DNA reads TGTGCCAACATCGCGGGACTAGCGCGTCACGGGGAGCTGTTTTTT.

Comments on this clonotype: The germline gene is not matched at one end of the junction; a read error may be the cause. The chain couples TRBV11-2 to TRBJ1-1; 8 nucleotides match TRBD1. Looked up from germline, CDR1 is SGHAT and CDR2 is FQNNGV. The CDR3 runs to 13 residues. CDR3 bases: TGTGCCAGCGGTACGACAGGGGACACTGAAGGTTTCTTT. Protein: CASGTTGDTEGFF.

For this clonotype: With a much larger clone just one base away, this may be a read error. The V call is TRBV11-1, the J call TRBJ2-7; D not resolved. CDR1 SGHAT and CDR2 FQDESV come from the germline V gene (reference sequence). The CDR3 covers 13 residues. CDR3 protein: CTSSFRIGDEQHF. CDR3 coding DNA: TGTACCAGCAGCTTTAGGATAGGCGACGAGCAGCACTTC.

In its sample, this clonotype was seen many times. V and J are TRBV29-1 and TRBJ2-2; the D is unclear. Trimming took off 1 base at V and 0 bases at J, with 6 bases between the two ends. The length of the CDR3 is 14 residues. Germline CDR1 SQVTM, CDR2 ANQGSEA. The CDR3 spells CSVEAGANTGELFF. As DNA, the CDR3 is TGCAGCGTTGAAGCGGGTGCGAACACCGGGGAGCTGTTTTTT.

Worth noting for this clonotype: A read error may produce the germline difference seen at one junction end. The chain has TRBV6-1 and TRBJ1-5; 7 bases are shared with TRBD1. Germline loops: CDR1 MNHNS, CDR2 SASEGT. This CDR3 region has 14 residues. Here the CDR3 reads CASTRTGGNQSQHF. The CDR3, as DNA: TGTGCCAGCACCAGGACAGGAGGCAATCAGTCCCAGCATTTT.

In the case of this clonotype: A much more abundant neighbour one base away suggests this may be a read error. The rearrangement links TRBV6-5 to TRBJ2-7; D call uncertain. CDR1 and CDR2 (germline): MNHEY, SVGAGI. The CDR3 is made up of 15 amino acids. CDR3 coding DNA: TGTGACAGCAGTTACATGCCAGAGAGCTCCTACGAGCAGTACTTC. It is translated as CDSSYMPESSYEQYF.

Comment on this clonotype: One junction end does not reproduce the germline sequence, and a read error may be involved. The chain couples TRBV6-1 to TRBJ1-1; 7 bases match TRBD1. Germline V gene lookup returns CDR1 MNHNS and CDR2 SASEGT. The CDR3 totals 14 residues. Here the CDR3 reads CASWEDREYTDAFF. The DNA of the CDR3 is TGTGCCAGCTGGGAAGACAGGGAGTACACTGATGCTTTCTTT.